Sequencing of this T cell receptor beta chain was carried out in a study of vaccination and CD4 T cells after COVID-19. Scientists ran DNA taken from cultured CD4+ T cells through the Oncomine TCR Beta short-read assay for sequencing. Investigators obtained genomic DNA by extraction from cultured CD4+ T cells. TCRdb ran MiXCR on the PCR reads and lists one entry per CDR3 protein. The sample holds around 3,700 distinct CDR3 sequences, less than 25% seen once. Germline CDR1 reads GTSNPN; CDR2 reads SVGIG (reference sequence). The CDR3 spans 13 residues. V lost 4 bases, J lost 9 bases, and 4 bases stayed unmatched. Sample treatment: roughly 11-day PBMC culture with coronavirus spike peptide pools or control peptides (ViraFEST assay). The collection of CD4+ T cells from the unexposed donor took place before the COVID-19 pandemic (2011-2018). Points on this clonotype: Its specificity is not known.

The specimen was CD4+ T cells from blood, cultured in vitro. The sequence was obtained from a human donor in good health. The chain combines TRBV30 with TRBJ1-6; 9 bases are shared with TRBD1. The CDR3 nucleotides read TGTGCCTGGAACCGGGACAGGGTTTCACCCCTCCACTTT. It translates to CAWNRDRVSPLHF.